One and the same sample provided the 20 T cell receptor beta chains below, sequenced in a study of blood T cell repertoires in COVID-19. Only in-frame clones appear in the TCRdb table, and some are missing; sequencing was by immunoSEQ multiplex PCR. The sample contains hundreds of thousands of clones, 70% to 90% of which appear only once. The sequencing input was peripheral blood. All receptors come from a woman aged 70-85 years with COVID-19, enrolled during active disease.

The chain employs TRBV6-6 and TRBJ2-6; TRBD2 might be the D (5 bases). Per germline, CDR1 MNHNY and CDR2 SVGAGI (reference sequence). The CDR3 loop spans 17 amino acids. Trimming removed 5 bases from V and 4 bases from J, with 18 bases in between. In nucleotides, the CDR3 is TGTGCCAGCAGTCTAGGTTCAACCTCGGGAGGGGCCAACGTCCTGACTTTC. It encodes CASSLGSTSGGANVLTF.

V and J are TRBV27 and TRBJ2-1; no definite D call. There are 13 residues in the CDR3. The V gene lost 2 bases and the J gene lost 3 bases, with 5 bases spanning the gap. Germline CDR1 reads MNHEY; CDR2 reads SMNVEV (reference sequence). CDR3 in DNA: TGTGCCAGCAGTTTAGCCAGCTACAATGAGCAGTTCTTC. Residues: CASSLASYNEQFF.

This clone was recorded once. The chain recombines TRBV19 with TRBJ1-1; D may be TRBD1 (5 bases). Trimming stripped 1 base from V and 2 bases from J, with 11 bases between. Germline CDR1 is LNHDA and CDR2 is SQIVND (reference sequence). The CDR3 has 15 residues. Here the CDR3 reads CASSIGRGINTEAFF. CDR3 DNA: TGTGCCAGTAGTATAGGGAGGGGTATCAACACTGAAGCTTTCTTT.

The chain employs TRBV6-5 and TRBJ1-2, with 8 bases aligning to TRBD1. V lost 9 bases, J lost 7 bases, and 13 bases stayed unmatched. CDR3 size: 14 residues. From germline, CDR1 is MNHEY and CDR2 SVGAGI. CDR3 sequence reads: CASAVVQGVSGYTF. In nucleotides, the CDR3 is TGTGCCAGTGCCGTAGTACAGGGGGTTTCTGGCTACACCTTC.

The V call is TRBV2, the J call TRBJ2-1; unclear D gene. The germline V and J ends were trimmed by 9 bases and 7 bases, with 13 bases remaining between them. Germline V CDR1 and CDR2: SNHLY, FYNNEI. The CDR3 consists of 12 residues. Written as DNA, the CDR3 is TGTGCCAGTTTCCGTCTTCTGAATGAGCAGTTCTTC. Its translation is CASFRLLNEQFF.

The rearrangement uses TRBV19 and TRBJ1-1; 8 bases fit TRBD1. Germline-derived CDR1 and CDR2 are LNHDA and SQIVND (reference sequence). The CDR3 consists of 14 residues. Trimming removed 6 bases from V and 1 base from J; junction bases left unmatched: 4. For the CDR3, the DNA is TGTGCCAGTAGGCCCGGGACAGGGAACACTGAAGCTTTCTTT. This gives the protein CASRPGTGNTEAFF.

The chain couples TRBV5-1 to TRBJ1-4; 8 bases are a match to TRBD1. The J segment lost 2 bases and the V segment lost 0 bases, leaving 6 bases of the junction unmatched. Per the germline V gene, CDR1 is SGHRS and CDR2 is YFSETQ. The CDR3 has 17 amino acids. The CDR3 sequence: CASSLEGRGLTNEKLFF. CDR3 DNA: TGCGCCAGCAGCTTGGAGGGCAGGGGGCTCACTAATGAAAAACTGTTTTTT.

The chain recombines TRBV5-1 with TRBJ2-2; TRBD1 is a possible D gene (6 bases). The CDR3 is made up of 15 amino acids. V lost 2 bases and J lost 1, with 9 bases in between. Germline V gene data show CDR1 as SGHRS and CDR2 as YFSETQ. The CDR3 DNA is TGCGCCAGCAGCTTTTCGGGACAGAACACCGGGGAGCTGTTTTTT. It yields the protein CASSFSGQNTGELFF.

V gene TRBV19 combines with J gene TRBJ1-6; D may be TRBD1 (5 bases). Per germline, CDR1 LNHDA and CDR2 SQIVND (reference sequence). CDR3 length: 15 amino acids. Trimming removed 6 bases at V and 7 bases at J, with 16 bases between. CDR3: CASSRQRSLNSPLHF. The CDR3 DNA sequence: TGTGCCAGTAGCCGACAGAGGTCGCTGAATTCACCCCTCCACTTT. Full variable domain (missing parts from reference TRBV19 and TRBJ1-6): DGGITQSPKYLFRKEGQNVTLSCEQNLNHDAMYWYRQDPGQGLRLIYYSQIVNDFQKGDIAEGYSVSREKKESFPLTVTSAQKNPTAFYLCASSRQRSLNSPLHFGNGTRLTVT.

The CDR3 DNA is TGTGCCGCCTCTAGGACAGACCTATCTGGCTACACCTTC. It encodes CAASRTDLSGYTF. The V and J genes are TRBV27 and TRBJ1-2, with a possible D match to TRBD1 (6 bases). V was cut by 11 bases and J by 7 bases, with 20 bases left in between. CDR3 length: 13 residues. The germline V gene encodes CDR1 MNHEY and CDR2 SMNVEV (reference sequence).

This sequence joins TRBV27 and TRBJ2-7; TRBD2 aligns across 12 bases. Germline CDR1 and CDR2: MNHEY and SMNVEV (reference sequence). The trim removed 6 bases at V and 6 bases at J, leaving 18 bases unmatched. This CDR3 has 18 amino acids. The CDR3 here is CASSSRTSGDPPLSEQYF. CDR3 nucleotide sequence: TGTGCCAGCAGCAGCAGGACTAGCGGGGACCCGCCTTTATCCGAGCAGTACTTC.

The V and J genes are TRBV5-1 and TRBJ1-1; perhaps TRBD1 as D (5 bases). Deletions cut 0 bases from V and 5 bases from J, with 8 bases between. The CDR3 extends over 13 amino acids. Germline-derived CDR1 and CDR2 are SGHRS and YFSETQ. Here the CDR3 reads CASSLEGKTEAFF. CDR3 nucleotides: TGCGCCAGCAGCTTGGAGGGGAAAACTGAAGCTTTCTTT.

This clone was recorded once. The chain recombines TRBV7-2 with TRBJ1-5, with TRBD1 matching 7 bases. There are 14 residues in the CDR3. Trimming took 1 base from V and 7 from J; bases not matched to a gene: 4. The germline V gene encodes CDR1 SGHTA and CDR2 FQGNSA. This CDR3 reads CASSLGGGPQPQHF. CDR3 DNA sequence: TGTGCCAGCAGCTTAGGAGGGGGCCCACAGCCCCAGCATTTT. The full variable domain, rest sourced from reference TRBV7-2 and TRBJ1-5, is GAGVSQSPSNKVTEKGKDVELRCDPISGHTALYWYRQSLGQGLEFLIYFQGNSAPDKSGLPSDRFSAERTGGSVSTLTIQRTQQEDSAVYLCASSLGGGPQPQHFGDGTRLSIL.

CDR3 sequence (DNA): TGTGCCAGCAGCCAAGACAGTAACTATGGCTACACCTTC. It encodes CASSQDSNYGYTF. The chain combines TRBV4-2 with TRBJ1-2; no definite D call. Germline V gene sequence: CDR1 LGHNA, CDR2 YNFKEQ. V shed 0 bases and J shed 1 base, with 3 bases lying between them. The CDR3 has 13 residues.

The genes are TRBV4-3 and TRBJ1-2; a weak D match, TRBD1 (5 bases). V was shortened by 4 bases and J by 0 bases, with 12 bases between the two germline ends. The CDR3 is made up of 15 amino acids. Germline V gene data show CDR1 as LGHNA and CDR2 as YSLEER. The CDR3 coding sequence is TGCGCCAGCAGCCCTCAGGGATCCACTAACTATGGCTACACCTTC. Translated: CASSPQGSTNYGYTF.

V is TRBV7-2 and J is TRBJ2-3; TRBD2 matches 7 bases. Germline V lookup: CDR1 SGHTA, CDR2 FQGNSA. This CDR3 region has 11 residues. Trimming at V came to 5 bases and at J to 9 bases, leaving 2 bases not matched to a gene. The CDR3 coding sequence is TGTGCCAGCAGCACGGGAGGAACGCAGTATTTT. Translating it yields CASSTGGTQYF.

The V call is TRBV4-1, the J call TRBJ1-1; possible D gene TRBD1, 5 bases. CDR1 and CDR2 from the germline V gene are MGHRA and YSYEKL. The CDR3 totals 16 residues. Trimming took 0 bases from V and 7 from J, leaving 18 bases between them. The CDR3 coding sequence is TGCGCCAGCAGCCAAGACGCGGGGGGACGCCCTTGTGAAGCTTTCTTT. Amino acids: CASSQDAGGRPCEAFF.

The chain couples TRBV5-5 to TRBJ2-3; 10 nucleotides align to TRBD2. Germline CDR1 and CDR2: SGHKS and YYEKEE (reference sequence). J gave up 6 bases and V 5 bases, and 15 bases lay outside the gene matches. The CDR3 totals 17 residues. CDR3 in DNA: TGTGCCAGCAGATTGACCGGGACTAGCGCCTTTGGGGATACGCAGTATTTT. Protein product: CASRLTGTSAFGDTQYF. The variable domain in full, completed from reference TRBV5-5 and TRBJ2-3, reads DAGVTQSPTHLIKTRGQQVTLRCSPISGHKSVSWYQQVLGQGPQFIFQYYEKEERGRGNFPDRFSARQFPNYSSELNVNALLLGDSALYLCASRLTGTSAFGDTQYFGPGTRLTVL.

The chain is built from TRBV19 and TRBJ1-4, with 8 nucleotides matching TRBD1. Germline values: CDR1 LNHDA, CDR2 SQIVND (reference sequence). The CDR3 contains 16 residues. J was trimmed by 7 bases and V by 5 bases; bases with no gene match: 12. For the CDR3, the DNA is TGTGCCAGTAGTCCCCCGGACAGGGACTTTCGTGAAAAACTGTTTTTT. Translating it yields CASSPPDRDFREKLFF.

This clone was detected only a few times. This rearrangement joins TRBV7-9 to TRBJ1-5; 7 bases align to TRBD1. Germline lookup yields CDR1 SEHNR and CDR2 FQNEAQ (reference sequence). J lost 1 base, V lost 4 bases, and 4 bases had no gene match. The CDR3 has 15 amino acids. The chain's CDR3 is CASSSGQNSNQPQHF. The CDR3, as DNA: TGTGCCAGCAGCTCGGGACAGAACAGCAATCAGCCCCAGCATTTT.